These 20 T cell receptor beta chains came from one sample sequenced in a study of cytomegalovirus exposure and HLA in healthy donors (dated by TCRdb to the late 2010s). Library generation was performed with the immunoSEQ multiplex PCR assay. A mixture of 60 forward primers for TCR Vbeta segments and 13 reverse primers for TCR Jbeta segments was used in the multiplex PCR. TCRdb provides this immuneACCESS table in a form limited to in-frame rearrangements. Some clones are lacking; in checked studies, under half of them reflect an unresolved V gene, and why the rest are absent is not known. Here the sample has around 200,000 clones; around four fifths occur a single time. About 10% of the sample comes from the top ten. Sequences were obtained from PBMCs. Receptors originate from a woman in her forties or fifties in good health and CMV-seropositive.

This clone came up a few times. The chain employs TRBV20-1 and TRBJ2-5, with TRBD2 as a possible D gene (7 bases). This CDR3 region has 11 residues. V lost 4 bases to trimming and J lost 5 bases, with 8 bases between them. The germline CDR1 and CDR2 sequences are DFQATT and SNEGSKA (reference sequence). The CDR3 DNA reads TGCAGTGCTAAGGGGGGGGAGACCCAGTACTTC. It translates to CSAKGGETQYF.

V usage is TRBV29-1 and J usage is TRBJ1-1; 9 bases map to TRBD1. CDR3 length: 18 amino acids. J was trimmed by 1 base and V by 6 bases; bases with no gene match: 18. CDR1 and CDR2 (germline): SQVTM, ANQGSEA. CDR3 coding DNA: TGCAGCGTACGAAGAAGTCCGGGACAGGGAGGGCCGAACACTGAAGCTTTCTTT. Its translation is CSVRRSPGQGGPNTEAFF.

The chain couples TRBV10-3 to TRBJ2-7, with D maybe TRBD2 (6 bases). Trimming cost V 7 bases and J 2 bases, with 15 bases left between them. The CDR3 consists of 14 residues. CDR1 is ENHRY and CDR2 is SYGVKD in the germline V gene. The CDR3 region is CAIMGGQGTYEQYF. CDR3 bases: TGTGCCATCATGGGGGGTCAGGGTACCTACGAGCAGTACTTC.

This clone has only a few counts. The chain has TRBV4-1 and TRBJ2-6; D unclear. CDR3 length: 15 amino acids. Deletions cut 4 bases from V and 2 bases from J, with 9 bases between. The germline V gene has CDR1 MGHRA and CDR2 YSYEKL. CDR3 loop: CASSRAGAGANVLTF. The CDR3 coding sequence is TGCGCCAGCAGCCGCGCAGGTGCTGGGGCCAACGTCCTGACTTTC.

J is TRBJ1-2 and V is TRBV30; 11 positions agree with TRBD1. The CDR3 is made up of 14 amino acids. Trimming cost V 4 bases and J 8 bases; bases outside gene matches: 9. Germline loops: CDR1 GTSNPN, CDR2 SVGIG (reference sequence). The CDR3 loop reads CAWIPGQGVEGYTF. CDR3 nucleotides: TGTGCCTGGATCCCGGGACAGGGGGTAGAGGGCTACACCTTC.

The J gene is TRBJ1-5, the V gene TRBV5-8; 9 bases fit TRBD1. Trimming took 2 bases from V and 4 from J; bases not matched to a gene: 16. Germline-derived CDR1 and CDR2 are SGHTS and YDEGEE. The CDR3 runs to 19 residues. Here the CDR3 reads CASSFQFTGGGANNQPQHF. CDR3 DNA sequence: TGTGCCAGCAGCTTCCAATTTACAGGGGGCGGCGCGAATAATCAGCCCCAGCATTTT.

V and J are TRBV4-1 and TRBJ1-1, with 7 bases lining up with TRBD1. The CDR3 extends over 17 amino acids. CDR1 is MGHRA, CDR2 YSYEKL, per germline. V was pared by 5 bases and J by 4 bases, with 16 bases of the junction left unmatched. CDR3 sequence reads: CASSARDGGPGGTEAFF. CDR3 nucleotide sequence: TGCGCCAGCAGCGCGAGGGACGGCGGACCAGGGGGCACTGAAGCTTTCTTT.

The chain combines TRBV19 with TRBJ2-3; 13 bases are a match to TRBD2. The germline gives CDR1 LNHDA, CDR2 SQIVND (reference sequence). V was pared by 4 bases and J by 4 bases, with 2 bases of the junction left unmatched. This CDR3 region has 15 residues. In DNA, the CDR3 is TGTGCCAGTAGTAAGACTAGCGGGGGGCCAGATACGCAGTATTTT. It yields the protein CASSKTSGGPDTQYF.

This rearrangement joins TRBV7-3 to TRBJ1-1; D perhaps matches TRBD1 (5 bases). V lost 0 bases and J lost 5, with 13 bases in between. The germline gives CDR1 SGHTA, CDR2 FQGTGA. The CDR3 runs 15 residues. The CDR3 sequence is CASSLTPTGGTEAFF. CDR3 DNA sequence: TGTGCCAGCAGCTTAACGCCGACGGGGGGTACTGAAGCTTTCTTT.

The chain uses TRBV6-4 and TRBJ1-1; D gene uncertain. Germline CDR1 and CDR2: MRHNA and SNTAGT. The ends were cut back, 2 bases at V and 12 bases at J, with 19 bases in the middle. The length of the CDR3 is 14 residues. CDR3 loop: CASSDGLSTSRSFF. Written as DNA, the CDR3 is TGTGCCAGCAGTGACGGGCTCTCCACTAGTCGATCTTTCTTT.

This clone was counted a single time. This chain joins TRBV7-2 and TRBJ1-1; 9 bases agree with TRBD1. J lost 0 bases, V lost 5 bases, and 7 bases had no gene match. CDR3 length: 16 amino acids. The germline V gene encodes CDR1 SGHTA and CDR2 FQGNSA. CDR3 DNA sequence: TGTGCCAGCAGCCCGCGGACAGGGGTCATGAACACTGAAGCTTTCTTT. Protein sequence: CASSPRTGVMNTEAFF.

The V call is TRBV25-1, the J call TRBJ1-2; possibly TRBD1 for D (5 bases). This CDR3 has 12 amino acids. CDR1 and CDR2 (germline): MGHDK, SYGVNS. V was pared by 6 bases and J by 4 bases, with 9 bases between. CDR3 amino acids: CASRTESYGYTF. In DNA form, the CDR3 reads TGTGCCAGCAGGACAGAATCCTATGGCTACACCTTC.

The CDR3 loop reads CATSTNRDRGNTEAFF. The DNA of the CDR3 is TGTGCCACCAGCACAAACCGGGACAGGGGGAACACTGAAGCTTTCTTT. The chain employs TRBV15 and TRBJ1-1; 10 bases map to TRBD1. Germline CDR1 is LNHNV and CDR2 is YYDKDF (reference sequence). The CDR3 length is 16 residues. Losses at the gene ends were 4 bases for V and 1 base for J; bases not matched to a gene: 6.

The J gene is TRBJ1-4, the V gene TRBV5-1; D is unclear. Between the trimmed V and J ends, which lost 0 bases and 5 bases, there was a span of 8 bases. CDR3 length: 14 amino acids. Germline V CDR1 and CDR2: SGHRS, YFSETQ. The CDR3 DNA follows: TGCGCCAGCAGCTTGGCAGAGGTCAATGAAAAACTGTTTTTT. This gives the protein CASSLAEVNEKLFF.

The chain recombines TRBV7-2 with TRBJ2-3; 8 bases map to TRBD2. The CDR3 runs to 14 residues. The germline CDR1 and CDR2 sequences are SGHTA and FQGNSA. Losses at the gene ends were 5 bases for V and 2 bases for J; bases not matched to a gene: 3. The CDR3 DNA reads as TGTGCCAGCAGCCCCGGGAGGGCCACAGATACGCAGTATTTT. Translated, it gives CASSPGRATDTQYF.

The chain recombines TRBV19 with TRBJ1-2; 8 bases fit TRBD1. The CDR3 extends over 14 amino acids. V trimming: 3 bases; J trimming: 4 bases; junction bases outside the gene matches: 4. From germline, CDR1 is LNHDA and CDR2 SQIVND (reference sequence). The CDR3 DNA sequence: TGTGCCAGTAGTATCAGGGGGCCTGGCTATGGCTACACCTTC. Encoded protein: CASSIRGPGYGYTF.

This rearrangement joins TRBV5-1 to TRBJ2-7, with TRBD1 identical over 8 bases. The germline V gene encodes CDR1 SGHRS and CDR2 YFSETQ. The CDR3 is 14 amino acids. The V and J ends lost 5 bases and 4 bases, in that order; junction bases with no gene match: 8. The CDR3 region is CASRKGQEKYEQYF. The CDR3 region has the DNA TGCGCCAGCAGAAAGGGACAGGAGAAGTACGAGCAGTACTTC.

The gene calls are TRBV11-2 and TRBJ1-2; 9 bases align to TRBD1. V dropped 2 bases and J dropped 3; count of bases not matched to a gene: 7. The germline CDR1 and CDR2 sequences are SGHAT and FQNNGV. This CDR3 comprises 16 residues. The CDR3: CASSLRGTGGDYGYTF. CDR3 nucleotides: TGTGCCAGCAGCTTACGGGGAACAGGGGGCGACTATGGCTACACCTTC.

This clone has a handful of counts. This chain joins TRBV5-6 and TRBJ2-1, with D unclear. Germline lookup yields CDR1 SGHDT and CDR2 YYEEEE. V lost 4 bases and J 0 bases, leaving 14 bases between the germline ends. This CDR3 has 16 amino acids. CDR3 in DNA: TGTGCCAGCAGCGCGACTTTTTCTAGCTCCTACAATGAGCAGTTCTTC. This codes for CASSATFSSSYNEQFF.

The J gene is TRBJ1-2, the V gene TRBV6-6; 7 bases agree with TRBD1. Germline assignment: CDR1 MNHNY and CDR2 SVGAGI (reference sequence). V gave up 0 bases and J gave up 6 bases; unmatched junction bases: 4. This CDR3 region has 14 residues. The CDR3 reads CASSYSDRVNGYTF. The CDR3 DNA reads TGTGCCAGCAGTTACTCTGACAGGGTCAATGGCTACACCTTC.